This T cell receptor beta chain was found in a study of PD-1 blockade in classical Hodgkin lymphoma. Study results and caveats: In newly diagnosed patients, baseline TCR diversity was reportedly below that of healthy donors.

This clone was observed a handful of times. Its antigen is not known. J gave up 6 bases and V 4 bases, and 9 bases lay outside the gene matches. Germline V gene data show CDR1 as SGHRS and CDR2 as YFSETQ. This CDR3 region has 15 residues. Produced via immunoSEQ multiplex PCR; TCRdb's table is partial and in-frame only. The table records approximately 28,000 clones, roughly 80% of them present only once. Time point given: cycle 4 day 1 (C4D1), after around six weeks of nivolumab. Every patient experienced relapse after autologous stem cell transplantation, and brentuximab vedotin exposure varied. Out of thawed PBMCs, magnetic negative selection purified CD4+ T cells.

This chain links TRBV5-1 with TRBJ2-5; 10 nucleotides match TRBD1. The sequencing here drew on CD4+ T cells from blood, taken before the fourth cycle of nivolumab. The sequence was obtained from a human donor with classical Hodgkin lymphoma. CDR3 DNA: TGCGCCAGCAGCCAGGGACAGGGGCCAACAAAGACCCAGTACTTC. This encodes CASSQGQGPTKTQYF. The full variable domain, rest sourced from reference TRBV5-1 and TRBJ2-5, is KAGVTQTPRYLIKTRGQQVTLSCSPISGHRSVSWYQQTPGQGLQFLFEYFSETQRNKGNFPGRFSGRQFSNSRSEMNVSTLELGDSALYLCASSQGQGPTKTQYFGPGTRLLVL.